This T cell receptor (beta chain) appears in the sequencing data of a study of shared clonotypes between healthy human individuals. Study overall: Sampling drew on donors who were two women and three men aged 18 to 49.

Study findings and constraints: Naive CD4 clonotypes overlapped across a few donors at about 5.2%. Tissues were not sampled, only blood, and their repertoires likely differ.

Trimming shortened V by 3 bases and J by 5 bases, and 19 bases separated the two germline ends. CDR1 and CDR2 from the germline V gene are LNHNV and YYDKDF (reference sequence). The CDR3 has 16 amino acids. As for this clone: What it binds is not known.

Assay used: immunoSEQ multiplex PCR; TCRdb lists only in-frame clones, some missing. Among 2,100,000 or so clones listed, nearly 97% were seen once. Specimen: naive CD4+ T cells sorted from blood. Subset indicated: CD45RA+ positively selected. This receptor was obtained from a man aged 18 to 29 in good health. The V and J genes are TRBV15 and TRBJ2-5; D might be TRBD1 (7 bases). The CDR3 spells CATSSPLSTGRETQYF. In nucleotides, the CDR3 is TGTGCCACCAGCAGTCCCCTGTCGACAGGGAGGGAGACCCAGTACTTC.